The rows below give T cell receptor beta chains drawn from one sample of a study of blood T cell repertoires in COVID-19. The data were produced by immunoSEQ multiplex PCR, yet TCRdb's version contains in-frame clones alone and is incomplete. The table lists 200,000 or so clones, approximately 82% of them singletons. Material: peripheral blood. The origin of the receptors is a human donor with acute or convalescent COVID-19. The donor label of this sample is uncertain. Both conserved end residues are part of each CDR3. A D gene is named only where the DNA matches it firmly.

>TRBV2|.|TRBJ1-1|13
CASNVQGRTEAFF
TGTGCCAGCAATGTACAGGGTAGGACTGAAGCTTTCTTT
>TRBV5-1|.|TRBJ2-3|14
CASSSTGSTDTQYF
TGCGCCAGCAGCTCGACGGGTAGCACAGATACGCAGTATTTT
>TRBV19|TRBD1|TRBJ1-1|13
CASRRDRDTEAFF
TGTGCCAGTAGGCGGGACAGGGACACTGAAGCTTTCTTT
>TRBV2|.|TRBJ1-6|12
CASNQYNSPLHF
TGTGCCAGCAATCAGTATAATTCACCCCTCCACTTT
>TRBV28|.|TRBJ1-5|17
CASSLRYREVVNQPQHF
TGTGCCAGCAGTTTGAGGTACAGGGAAGTTGTCAATCAGCCCCAGCATTTT
>TRBV27|.|TRBJ2-7|16
CASGRVDAGISYEQYF
TGTGCCAGCGGTCGAGTCGACGCGGGCATCTCCTACGAGCAGTACTTC
>TRBV20-1|.|TRBJ2-7|11
CSASGITEQYF
TGCAGTGCTAGCGGGATAACGGAGCAGTACTTC
>TRBV5-4|TRBD2|TRBJ2-6|15
CASSLGGAGANVLTF
TGTGCCAGCAGCCTGGGGGGGGCTGGGGCCAACGTCCTGACTTTC
>TRBV5-1|.|TRBJ1-1|13
CASTGQMNTEAFF
TGCGCCAGCACCGGACAGATGAACACTGAAGCTTTCTTT
>TRBV5-5|.|TRBJ2-3|15
CASSLAEGSTDTQYF
TGTGCCAGCAGCTTGGCAGAGGGTAGCACAGATACGCAGTATTTT
>TRBV6-1|.|TRBJ2-7|16
CASSASKLGQSYEQYF
TGTGCCAGCAGTGCCTCAAAACTAGGACAGTCCTACGAGCAGTACTTC